The clone carrying this TCR beta chain occurred many times. Its antigen remains unidentified. This record comes from a study of early T cells in non-severe SARS-CoV-2 infection. Study-level information: From unsorted whole blood, bulk RNA was sequenced, and the chains remained unpaired. The study's findings and limits: Clonotype matching in VDJdb favored anti-spike CD8 responses and did not capture private and CD4 specificities.

Researchers attached unique molecular identifiers to individual cDNA molecules. Via MiXCR, TCRdb re-called the 5' RACE reads, giving one row per CDR3 protein. The sample lists 60,000 to 70,000 distinct CDR3 sequences, 4.9% occurring once. The CDR3 runs to 12 residues. The germline V and J ends were trimmed by 4 bases and 4 bases, with 7 bases remaining between them. Germline assignment: CDR1 LGHDT and CDR2 YNNKEL (reference sequence). Input material: whole blood. The gene calls are TRBV3-1 and TRBJ2-5, with D perhaps TRBD1 (6 bases). The source of this sequence is an adult who was a healthcare worker with PCR-confirmed SARS-CoV-2 infection or an uninfected control (not recorded which). CDR3 amino acids: CASSLQGETQYF. Written as DNA, the CDR3 is TGTGCCAGCAGCCTACAGGGAGAGACCCAGTACTTC.